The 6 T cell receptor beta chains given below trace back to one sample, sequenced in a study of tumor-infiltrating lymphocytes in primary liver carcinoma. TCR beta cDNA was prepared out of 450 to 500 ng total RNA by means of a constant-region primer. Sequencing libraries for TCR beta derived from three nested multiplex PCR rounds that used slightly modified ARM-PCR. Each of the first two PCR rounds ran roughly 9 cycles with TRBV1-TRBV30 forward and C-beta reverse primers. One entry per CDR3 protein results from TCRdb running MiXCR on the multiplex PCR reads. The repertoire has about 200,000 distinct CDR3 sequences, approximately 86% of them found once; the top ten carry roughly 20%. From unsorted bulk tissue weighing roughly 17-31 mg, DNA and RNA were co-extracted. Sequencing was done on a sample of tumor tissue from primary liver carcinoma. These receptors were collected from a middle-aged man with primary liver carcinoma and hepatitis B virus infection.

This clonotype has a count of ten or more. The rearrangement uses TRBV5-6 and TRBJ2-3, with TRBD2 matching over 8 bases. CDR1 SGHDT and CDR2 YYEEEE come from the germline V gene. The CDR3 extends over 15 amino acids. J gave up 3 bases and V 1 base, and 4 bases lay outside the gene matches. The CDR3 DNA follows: TGTGCCAGCAGCTTGTTGGCGGGAGGAACAGATACGCAGTATTTT. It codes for CASSLLAGGTDTQYF.

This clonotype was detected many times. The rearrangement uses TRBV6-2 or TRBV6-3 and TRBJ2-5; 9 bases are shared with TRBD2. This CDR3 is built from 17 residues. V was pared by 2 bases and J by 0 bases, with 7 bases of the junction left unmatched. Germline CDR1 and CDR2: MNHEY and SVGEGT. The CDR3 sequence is CASSYQAGGWDQETQYF. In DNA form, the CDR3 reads TGTGCCAGCAGTTACCAAGCGGGGGGCTGGGACCAAGAGACCCAGTACTTC.

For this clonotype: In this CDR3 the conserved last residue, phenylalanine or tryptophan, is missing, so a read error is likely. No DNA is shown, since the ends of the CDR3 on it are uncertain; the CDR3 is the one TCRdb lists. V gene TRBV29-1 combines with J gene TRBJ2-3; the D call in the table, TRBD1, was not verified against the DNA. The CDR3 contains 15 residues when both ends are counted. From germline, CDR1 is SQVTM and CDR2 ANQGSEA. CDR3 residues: CSVEGAPGITDTQDL.

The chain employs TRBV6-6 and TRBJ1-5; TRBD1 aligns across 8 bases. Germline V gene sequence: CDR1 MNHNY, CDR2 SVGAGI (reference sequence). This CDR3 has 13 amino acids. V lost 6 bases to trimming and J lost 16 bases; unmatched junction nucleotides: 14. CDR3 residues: CASRSPGGQHQHF. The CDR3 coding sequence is TGTGCCAGCAGGTCCCCAGGGGGCCAGCACCAACATTTT.

This CDR3 is CASSQFGTSGGAATDTQYF. CDR3 coding DNA: TGCGCCAGCAGCCAATTCGGGACTAGCGGTGGGGCCGCGACAGATACGCAGTATTTT. This chain links TRBV4-1 with TRBJ2-3; 11 nucleotides align to TRBD2. This CDR3 region has 19 residues. Germline V CDR1 and CDR2: MGHRA, YSYEKL. Unmatched junction bases numbered 13, after V lost 2 bases and J lost 3 bases.

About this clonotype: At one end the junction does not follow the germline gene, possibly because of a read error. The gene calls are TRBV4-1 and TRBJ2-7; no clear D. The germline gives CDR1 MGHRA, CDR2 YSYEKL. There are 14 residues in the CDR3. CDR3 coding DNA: TGCCCCAGCAGCCAAGAGGCCCCTGTTGACGAGCAGTACTTC. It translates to CPSSQEAPVDEQYF.